This T cell receptor beta chain is drawn from a study of T cells after posttransplantation cyclophosphamide. Profiled with immunoSEQ multiplex PCR; TCRdb holds only in-frame clones, not every one. The sample lists 2,000 or so clones, none appearing once, the ten largest making up 21%. A marrow graft followed busulfan-fludarabine conditioning, with cyclophosphamide on days +3 and +4. Study conclusions and caveats: Tissue-infiltrating T cells from skin or gut overlapped little with blood T cells. Later post-transplant blood repertoires were often dominated by donor CD8+ memory clones.

The CDR3 runs 16 residues. Germline lookup yields CDR1 LNHDA and CDR2 SQIVND (reference sequence). The V and J ends lost 10 bases and 12 bases, in that order; junction bases with no gene match: 16. There are many counts of this clone. What it binds is unknown. Here the sequenced sample was PBMCs, taken 86 days after allogeneic stem cell transplant with posttransplant cyclophosphamide. This rearrangement joins TRBV19 to TRBJ2-1; 15 nucleotides match TRBD2. The clonotype was recovered from a female patient over 55 who received an allogeneic stem cell transplant from a related donor and was CMV-positive. Some T cells may trace back to the graft donor. CDR3 protein: CATLGLAGGLVHGQFF. The CDR3 DNA follows: TGTGCCACTCTCGGACTAGCGGGGGGGCTGGTGCATGGGCAGTTCTTC.